The sample holds a few counts of the clone carrying this TCR beta chain. The target antigen is unknown. Trimming shortened V by 5 bases and J by 4 bases, and 17 bases separated the two germline ends. Germline V lookup: CDR1 SGHTA, CDR2 FQGNSA. The CDR3 is made up of 16 amino acids. The source of the sample is a study of T cells in Graves' hyperthyroidism and ophthalmopathy. Whole-study findings and limits: Most thyroid clonotypes that were expanded above 0.001 also turned up in blood.

Over 18 months, lack of ophthalmopathy progression marked Graves' hyperthyroidism as stable. Newly diagnosed hyperthyroidism patients aged 18 to 65 years had disease lasting under 2 months. Amplification yielded TCR beta CDR3 regions, with RNA transcripts as the source. HTBI primers drove first-round RT-PCR of the TCR CDR3. TCRdb reanalysed the multiplex PCR reads using MiXCR and keeps one entry per CDR3 protein. The table shows about 540,000 distinct CDR3 sequences, with around 46% occurring only once. The chain has TRBV7-2 and TRBJ2-2; TRBD2 is a possible D gene (7 bases). The sample was peripheral blood or thyroid tissue (not recorded which). This clonotype was obtained from a woman in her late teens or twenties with Graves' hyperthyroidism. CDR3 nucleotides: TGTGCCAGCAGCCCCGTCGGGGGGCCCATCACCGGGGAGCTGTTTTTT. Residues: CASSPVGGPITGELFF.